Sequencing of this T cell receptor beta chain was carried out in a study of molecular identifiers for immune sequencing clone quantification. Study-level background: Replicates partitioned RNA from approximately 20,000 or 100,000 naive CD8 cells into five parts, sequencing four. Whole-study results and caveats: Clones of above 20 RNA copies carried over 99% of effector molecules; in naive cells they carried under 1%. Jurkat TCR RNA spiked in from one cell reportedly remained identifiable amid approximately 1 million naive cells.

TCRdb reprocessed the PCR reads with MiXCR, giving one entry per CDR3 protein. The sample includes about 640,000 distinct CDR3 sequences, approximately 20% of them seen just once. As to this clonotype: Its antigen is unidentified.

Naive CD8 T cell sorting was performed on the CD8+CD4-CCR7+CD45RA+ phenotype. The sequence derives from a human donor in good health. Some libraries in this study had Jurkat cell RNA spiked in. The sequencing sample was made of naive CD8+ T cells from blood, with Jurkat cell RNA spiked in. As for subset: FACS-sorted CD8+CD4-CCR7+CD45RA+ naive T cells.

CDR3 in amino acids: CASSYGTESTEAFF. DNA of the CDR3: TGTGCCAGCAGTTATGGGACGGAGAGCACTGAAGCTTTCTTT. The J gene is TRBJ1-1, the V gene TRBV27, with D tentatively TRBD1 (5 bases). Germline V lookup: CDR1 MNHEY, CDR2 SMNVEV (reference sequence). Deletions cut 4 bases from V and 4 bases from J, with 13 bases between. The CDR3 loop spans 14 amino acids.